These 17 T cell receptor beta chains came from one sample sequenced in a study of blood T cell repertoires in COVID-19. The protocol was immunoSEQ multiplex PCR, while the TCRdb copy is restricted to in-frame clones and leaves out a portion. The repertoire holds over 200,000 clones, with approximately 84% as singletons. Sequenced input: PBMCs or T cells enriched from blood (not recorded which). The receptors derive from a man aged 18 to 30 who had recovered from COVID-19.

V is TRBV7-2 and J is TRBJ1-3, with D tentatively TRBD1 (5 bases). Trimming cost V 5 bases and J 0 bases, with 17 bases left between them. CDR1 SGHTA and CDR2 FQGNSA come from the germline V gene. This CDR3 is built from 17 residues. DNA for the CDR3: TGTGCCAGCAGCCTCTCTATCGGGACTGTCTCTGGAAACACCATATATTTT. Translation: CASSLSIGTVSGNTIYF.

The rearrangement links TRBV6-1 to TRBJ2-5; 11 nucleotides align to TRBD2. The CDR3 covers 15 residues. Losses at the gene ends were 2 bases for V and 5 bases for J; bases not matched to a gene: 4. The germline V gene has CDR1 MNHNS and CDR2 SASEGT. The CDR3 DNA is TGTGCCAGCAGTGAATCTAGCGGGAGGATGGAGACCCAGTACTTC. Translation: CASSESSGRMETQYF.

The CDR3 nucleotides are TGTGCCAGCAGCGACCCTCGGACAGTCTCTGGAAACACCATATATTTT. Encoded protein: CASSDPRTVSGNTIYF. The V call is TRBV11-2, the J call TRBJ1-3; possible D gene TRBD1, 6 bases. The V end was cut by 5 bases, the J end by 0 bases, with 14 bases between. CDR1 SGHAT and CDR2 FQNNGV come from the germline V gene. The CDR3 is 16 amino acids.

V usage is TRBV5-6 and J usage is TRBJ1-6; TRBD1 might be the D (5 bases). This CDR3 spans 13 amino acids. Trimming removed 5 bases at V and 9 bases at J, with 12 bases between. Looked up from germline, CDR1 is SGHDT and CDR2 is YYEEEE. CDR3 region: CASRSGGGSPLHF. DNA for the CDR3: TGTGCCAGCAGGTCCGGGGGAGGTTCACCCCTCCACTTT.

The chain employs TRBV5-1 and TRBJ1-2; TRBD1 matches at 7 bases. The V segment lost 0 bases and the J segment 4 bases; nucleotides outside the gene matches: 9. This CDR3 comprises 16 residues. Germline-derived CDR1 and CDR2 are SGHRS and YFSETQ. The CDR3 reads CASSLAGRQGTYGYTF. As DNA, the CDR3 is TGCGCCAGCAGCTTGGCCGGTCGACAGGGCACCTATGGCTACACCTTC.

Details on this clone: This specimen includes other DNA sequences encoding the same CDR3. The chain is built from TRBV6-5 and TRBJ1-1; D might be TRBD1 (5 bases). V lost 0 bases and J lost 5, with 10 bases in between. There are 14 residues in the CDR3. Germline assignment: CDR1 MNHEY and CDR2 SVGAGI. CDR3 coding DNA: TGTGCCAGCAGTTACTCGCAGGGAAAAACTGAAGCTTTCTTT. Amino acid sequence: CASSYSQGKTEAFF.

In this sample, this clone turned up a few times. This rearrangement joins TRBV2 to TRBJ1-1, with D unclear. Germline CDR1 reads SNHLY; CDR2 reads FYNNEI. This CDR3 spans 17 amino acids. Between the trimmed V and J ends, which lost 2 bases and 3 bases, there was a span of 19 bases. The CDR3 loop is CASSESKVRQIYTEAFF. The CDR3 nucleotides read TGTGCCAGCAGTGAAAGCAAGGTCAGGCAGATATACACTGAAGCTTTCTTT.

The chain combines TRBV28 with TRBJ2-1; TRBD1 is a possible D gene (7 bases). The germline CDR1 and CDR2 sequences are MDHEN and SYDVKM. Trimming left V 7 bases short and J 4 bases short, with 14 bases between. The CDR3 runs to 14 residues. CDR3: CASTLAGGYNEQFF. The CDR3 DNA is TGTGCCAGCACACTAGCAGGGGGGTACAATGAGCAGTTCTTC.

The DNA for the CDR3 is TGTGCCAGTGGGGGGTACGGGGCGGACCAAGAGACCCAGTACTTC. This codes for CASGGYGADQETQYF. J is TRBJ2-5 and V is TRBV2; maybe TRBD2 (6 bases). The CDR3 length is 15 residues. Germline V CDR1 and CDR2: SNHLY, FYNNEI. V was cut by 9 bases and J by 0 bases, with 17 bases left in between.

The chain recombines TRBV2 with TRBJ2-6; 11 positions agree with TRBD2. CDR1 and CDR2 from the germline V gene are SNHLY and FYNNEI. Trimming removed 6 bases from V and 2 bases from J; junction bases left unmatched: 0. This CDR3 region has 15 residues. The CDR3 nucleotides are TGTGCCAGCAGGGGACTAGCGGCTGGGGCCAACGTCCTGACTTTC. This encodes CASRGLAAGANVLTF.

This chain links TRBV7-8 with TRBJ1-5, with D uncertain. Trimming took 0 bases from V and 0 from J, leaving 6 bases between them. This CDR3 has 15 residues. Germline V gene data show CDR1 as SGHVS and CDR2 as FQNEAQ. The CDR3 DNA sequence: TGTGCCAGCAGCTTAGCAGGAGATAGCAATCAGCCCCAGCATTTT. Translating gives CASSLAGDSNQPQHF. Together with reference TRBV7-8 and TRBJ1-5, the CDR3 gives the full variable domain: GAGVSQSPRYKVAKRGQDVALRCDPISGHVSLFWYQQALGQGPEFLTYFQNEAQLDKSGLPSDRFFAERPEGSVSTLKIQRTQQEDSAVYLCASSLAGDSNQPQHFGDGTRLSIL.

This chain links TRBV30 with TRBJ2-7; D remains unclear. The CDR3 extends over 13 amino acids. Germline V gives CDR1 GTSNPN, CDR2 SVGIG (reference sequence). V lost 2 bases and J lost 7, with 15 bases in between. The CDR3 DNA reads TGTGCCTGGAGTCTTTGGGCTCCCCCAGAGCAGTACTTC. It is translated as CAWSLWAPPEQYF.

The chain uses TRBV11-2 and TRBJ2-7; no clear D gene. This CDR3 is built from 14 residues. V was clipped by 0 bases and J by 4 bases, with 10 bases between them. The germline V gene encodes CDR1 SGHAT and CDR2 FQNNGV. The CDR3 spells CASSLEGSRYEQYF. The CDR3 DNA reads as TGTGCCAGCAGCTTAGAGGGTAGCCGATACGAGCAGTACTTC.

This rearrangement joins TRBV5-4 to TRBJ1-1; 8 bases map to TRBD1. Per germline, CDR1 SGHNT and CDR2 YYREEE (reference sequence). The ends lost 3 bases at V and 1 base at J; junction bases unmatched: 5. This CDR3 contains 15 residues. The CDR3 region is CASSSNGQGNTEAFF. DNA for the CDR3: TGTGCCAGCAGCTCGAACGGACAGGGGAACACTGAAGCTTTCTTT.

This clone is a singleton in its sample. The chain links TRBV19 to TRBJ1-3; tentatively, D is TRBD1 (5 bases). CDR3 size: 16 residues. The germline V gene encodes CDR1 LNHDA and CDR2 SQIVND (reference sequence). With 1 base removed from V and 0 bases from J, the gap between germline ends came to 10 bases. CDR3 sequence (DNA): TGTGCCAGTAGTATAGCAGGGAAGAGCTCTGGAAACACCATATATTTT. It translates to CASSIAGKSSGNTIYF.

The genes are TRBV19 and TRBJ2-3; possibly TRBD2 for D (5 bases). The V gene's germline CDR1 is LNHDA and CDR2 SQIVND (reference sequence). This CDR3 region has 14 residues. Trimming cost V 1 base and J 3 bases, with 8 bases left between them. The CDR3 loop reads CASSIGEGTDTQYF. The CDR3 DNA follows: TGTGCCAGTAGTATAGGCGAGGGAACAGATACGCAGTATTTT.

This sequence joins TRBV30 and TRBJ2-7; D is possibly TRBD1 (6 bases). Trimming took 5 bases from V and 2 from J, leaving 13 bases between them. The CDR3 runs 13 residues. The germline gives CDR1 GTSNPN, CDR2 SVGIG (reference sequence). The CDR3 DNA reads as TGTGCCTGGGCCCGGGACACAACCTACGAGCAGTACTTC. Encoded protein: CAWARDTTYEQYF. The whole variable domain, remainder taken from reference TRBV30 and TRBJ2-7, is SQTIHQWPATLVQPVGSPLSLECTVEGTSNPNLYWYRQAAGRGLQLLFYSVGIGQISSEVPQNLSASRPQDRQFILSSKKLLLSDSGFYLCAWARDTTYEQYFGPGTRLTVT.